Listed below are T cell receptor beta chains from one sample, sequenced in a study of monozygotic twins with inflammatory bowel disease. TCRdb re-called the 5' RACE reads; every CDR3 protein appears as one record, without DNA. This table holds about 160,000 distinct CDR3 sequences. Sequenced input: blood. The receptors were gathered from a human donor with ulcerative colitis or Crohn's disease, or a healthy co-twin of an affected twin (not recorded which). The CDR3 runs from the conserved cysteine through the conserved F or W. Each record gives: V gene, J gene, CDR3 protein.

>TRBV5-1|TRBJ2-5
CASSPDSQETQYF
>TRBV6-1|TRBJ2-7
CASSERGVLMHEQYF
>TRBV18|TRBJ2-1
CASSPGKSGTGRNEQFF
>TRBV7-9|TRBJ1-2
CASSSRQGNYGYTF
>TRBV7-2|TRBJ1-1
CASSSPGGLAFF
>TRBV3-1|TRBJ2-1
CASSQGPGTSWYNEQFF
>TRBV20-1|TRBJ2-3
CSARAASTDTQYF
>TRBV25-1|TRBJ1-4
CASSDTGGSEKLFF
>TRBV7-2|TRBJ2-1
CASSLVGTENLYNEQFF
>TRBV27|TRBJ2-7
CASSLLGNNYEQYF
>TRBV11-3|TRBJ2-1
CASSPNSAGAAAGVKFF
>TRBV29-1|TRBJ1-4
CSVRDPGEKLFF
>TRBV15|TRBJ2-7
CATSISTPLAGVYEQYF
>TRBV5-1|TRBJ2-7
CASSLYVTGQIEQYF
>TRBV9|TRBJ1-4
CASSPSTNEKLFF
>TRBV29-1|TRBJ2-3
CSVERSGTDTQYF
>TRBV24-1|TRBJ2-1
CATSAAGSSYNEQFF
>TRBV5-1|TRBJ2-6
CASSLDKDGANVLTF
>TRBV7-3|TRBJ2-5
CASSLSGIPQETQYF
>TRBV20-1|TRBJ1-5
CSATGVDQPQHF
>TRBV18|TRBJ2-1
CASSPPGQGPYNEQFF
>TRBV6-1|TRBJ1-5
CASSPWDSPNQPQHF
>TRBV20-1|TRBJ2-1
CSARRAGHDNEQFF
>TRBV27|TRBJ2-7
CASSSSPGTGRHEQYF
>TRBV15|TRBJ1-2
CATSRDPGQSYGYTF
>TRBV6-5|TRBJ2-1
CASSYSRVRSYNEQFF
>TRBV7-9|TRBJ2-5
CASSLRDAWQGQETQYF
>TRBV6-5|TRBJ1-4
CASSYRTGQGKEKLFF